This T cell receptor beta chain was sequenced in a study of early T cells in non-severe SARS-CoV-2 infection. Unique molecular identifiers were attached to individual cDNA molecules. TCRdb re-called the 5' RACE reads through MiXCR, storing one row per CDR3 protein. The sample comprises tens of thousands of distinct CDR3 sequences, under 7.5% of which are singletons, and roughly 20% rests with the top ten. Germline lookup yields CDR1 SQVTM and CDR2 ANQGSEA. Trimming cost V 5 bases and J 7 bases; bases outside gene matches: 8. The CDR3 spans 13 residues. The starting material was whole blood, obtained at baseline. The origin of this receptor is an adult who was a healthcare worker with PCR-confirmed SARS-CoV-2 infection or an uninfected control (not recorded which). This chain uses TRBV29-1 with TRBJ1-5; 7 nucleotides match TRBD1. Written as DNA, the CDR3 is TGCAGCGTTTCGACAGGGTTCGAGCAGCCCCAGCATTTT. Translating gives CSVSTGFEQPQHF. The whole variable domain, remainder taken from reference TRBV29-1 and TRBJ1-5, is SAVISQKPSRDICQRGTSLTIQCQVDSQVTMMFWYRQQPGQSLTLIATANQGSEATYESGFVIDKFPISRPNLTFSTLTVSNMSPEDSSIYLCSVSTGFEQPQHFGDGTRLSIL.